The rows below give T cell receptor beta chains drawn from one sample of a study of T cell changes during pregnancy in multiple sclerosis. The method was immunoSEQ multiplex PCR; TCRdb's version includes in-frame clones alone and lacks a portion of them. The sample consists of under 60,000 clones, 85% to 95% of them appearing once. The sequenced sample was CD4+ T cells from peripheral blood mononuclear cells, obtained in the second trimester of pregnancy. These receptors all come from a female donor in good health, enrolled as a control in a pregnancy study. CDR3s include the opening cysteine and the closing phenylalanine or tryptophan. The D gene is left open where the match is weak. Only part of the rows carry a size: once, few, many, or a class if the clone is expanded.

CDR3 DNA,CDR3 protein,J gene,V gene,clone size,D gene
TGTGCCAGCAGTGGAAACAGGGGAGTTAACAATGAGCAGTTCTTC,CASSGNRGVNNEQFF,TRBJ2-1,TRBV25-1,once,TRBD1
TGTGCCAGCAGCTTAGTTCTGGAGACCCAGTACTTC,CASSLVLETQYF,TRBJ2-5,TRBV7-2,.,.
TGCAGCGTTCGGACACAGTCCTACGAGCAGTACTTC,CSVRTQSYEQYF,TRBJ2-7,TRBV29-1,.,.
TGTGCCAGTAGATATGGTAACTCATATGCAACTAATGAAAAACTGTTTTTT,CASRYGNSYATNEKLFF,TRBJ1-4,TRBV19,.,.
TGTGCCAGCAGCTTTCAACGGACAGAGTTCGATGGCTACACCTTC,CASSFQRTEFDGYTF,TRBJ1-2,TRBV11-2,.,.
TGTGCCAGTAGTAGGGGAGGGCCCCTTCGCTACACCTTC,CASSRGGPLRYTF,TRBJ1-2,TRBV19,.,.
TGTGCCAGCAGCTTGTCGACAGGGACCCTTCCCATATATTTT,CASSLSTGTLPIYF,TRBJ1-3,TRBV7-9,.,TRBD1
TGTGCCAGCTCACCAAGACAGGGGAACACTGAAGCTTTCTTT,CASSPRQGNTEAFF,TRBJ1-1,TRBV18,.,TRBD1
TGTGCCAGCAGCCCTAGCACAGATACGCAGTATTTT,CASSPSTDTQYF,TRBJ2-3,TRBV11-2,.,.
TGTGCCAGCAGCTTAGCGGCAGGGGAAAACTACGAGCAGTACTTC,CASSLAAGENYEQYF,TRBJ2-7,TRBV7-3,.,.
TGTGCCAGTAGTATGAGGCAGGGCCAAGAGACCCAGTACTTC,CASSMRQGQETQYF,TRBJ2-5,TRBV19,.,.
TGTGCCAGCACCCTCCGACAGGCCTCTGGAAACACCATATATTTT,CASTLRQASGNTIYF,TRBJ1-3,TRBV7-2,once,.
TGTGCCAGCAGCGTAGACCAGAGGAAGACTGAAGCTTTCTTT,CASSVDQRKTEAFF,TRBJ1-1,TRBV9,once,.
TGTGCCAGCCCCACAGTTCCGAGCAGGGAAAATGGCTACACCTTC,CASPTVPSRENGYTF,TRBJ1-2,TRBV27,once,.
TGTGCCAGCAGCGAGGGATGGCACGAGCAGTACTTC,CASSEGWHEQYF,TRBJ2-7,TRBV7-9,once,.
TGTGCCAGCTCCAGGGGCAGGGACACTGAAGCTTTCTTT,CASSRGRDTEAFF,TRBJ1-1,TRBV18,.,.
TGTGCCAGCAGCTATATAACAGGGGTCTATGGCTACACCTTC,CASSYITGVYGYTF,TRBJ1-2,TRBV5-5,.,TRBD1
TGTGCCAGCAGCAGACGACAGGGGAAAAGCAATCAGCCCCAGCATTTT,CASSRRQGKSNQPQHF,TRBJ1-5,TRBV5-6,.,TRBD1
TGTGCCAGTAGTATGGCGGTGAACACTGAAGCTTTCTTT,CASSMAVNTEAFF,TRBJ1-1,TRBV19,few,.
TGTGCCAGCAGCCAAGAAGAGACAGGAACCTACGAGCAGTACTTC,CASSQEETGTYEQYF,TRBJ2-7,TRBV4-2,.,.
TGTGCCAGCAGCCTAGAGTTGAGAGATACGCAGTATTTT,CASSLELRDTQYF,TRBJ2-3,TRBV5-4,.,.
TGTGCCAGCAGCCCGAGTAGCAATCAGCCCCAGCATTTT,CASSPSSNQPQHF,TRBJ1-5,TRBV7-2,.,.
TGTGCCAGCAGTAGGGGGAACACGGAATCCTACGAGCAGTACTTC,CASSRGNTESYEQYF,TRBJ2-7,TRBV27,.,.
TGTGCCAGCAGCGTAGTGTCAGAGAACACTGAAGCTTTCTTT,CASSVVSENTEAFF,TRBJ1-1,TRBV9,.,.
TGTGCCATCAGTGAGTCGAACAGGGACGGCTACACCTTC,CAISESNRDGYTF,TRBJ1-2,TRBV10-3,once,.
TGTGCCACCAGGGTAGGGAACGGCGGGGGGTGGAACGAGCAGTACTTC,CATRVGNGGGWNEQYF,TRBJ2-7,TRBV15,.,TRBD2
TGTGCCAGCTCGACGGATCCAAGGGGAGGCTACACCTTC,CASSTDPRGGYTF,TRBJ1-2,TRBV18,.,.
TGTGCCAGCAGCCAAGCCAGGATCGGCTATGGCTACACCTTC,CASSQARIGYGYTF,TRBJ1-2,TRBV14,.,.
TGTGCCAGCTCCGGCGACAGAGGCCATCAGCCCCAGCATTTT,CASSGDRGHQPQHF,TRBJ1-5,TRBV18,once,.
TGTGCCAGCAGCCGGAGCCTTATGAACACTGAAGCTTTCTTT,CASSRSLMNTEAFF,TRBJ1-1,TRBV6-5,.,.
TGTGCCAGCAGCTTTTCCCCAGTAAAGAACAGGAACTATGGCTACACCTTC,CASSFSPVKNRNYGYTF,TRBJ1-2,TRBV5-6,.,.